This T cell receptor beta chain was observed in a study of Graves' ophthalmopathy and Graves' hyperthyroidism. The CDR3 consists of 13 residues. V lost 6 bases and J lost 3, with 9 bases in between. CDR1 is LNHNV, CDR2 YYDKDF, per germline (reference sequence). Broader study findings: Detected in blood as well were most expanded thyroid clonotypes with frequency above 0.001.

About this clonotype itself: Its antigen remains unidentified.

The authors amplified TCR beta CDR3 regions from RNA transcripts. HTBI primers primed a first-round RT-PCR, and a second-round multiplex PCR followed. TCRdb itself ran the multiplex PCR reads through MiXCR, one entry per CDR3 protein. In the table there are roughly 700,000 distinct CDR3 sequences, roughly 40% of which are singletons. Moderate-to-severe activity, with CAS ≥3, NOSPECS ≥4 and duration under 3 months, characterized the donors with ophthalmopathy. Exclusion applied to patients with other autoimmune diseases, uncontrolled infections, pregnancy or lactation. Isolation of PBMCs was performed using over 9.5 ml of fresh peripheral blood.

The sequenced sample consisted of peripheral blood. This chain links TRBV15 with TRBJ1-5; D may be TRBD1 (5 bases). The sequence was obtained from an adult man with Graves' ophthalmopathy. CDR3 in DNA: TGTGCCACCAGGTGGGACTTCAATCAGCCCCAGCATTTT. Encoded protein: CATRWDFNQPQHF.